These 17 T cell receptor beta chains were sequenced from one sample in a study of shared clonotypes between healthy human individuals. Profiling relied on immunoSEQ multiplex PCR, and the TCRdb table lists in-frame clones only, not all of them. The table includes 1 million to 1.2 million clones, roughly 80% detected once. The sample taken for sequencing was memory CD4+ T cells from PBMCs. The subset was: CD45RA-negative fraction. These receptors all come from a man younger than 35 in good health. Some clones in this sample may be carry-over from other donors' samples.

This clone has just a few counts. V usage is TRBV6-5 and J usage is TRBJ1-1; no firm D call. The CDR3 spans 11 residues. Deletions cut 8 bases from V and 5 bases from J, with 9 bases between. Germline V gene sequence: CDR1 MNHEY, CDR2 SVGAGI. The CDR3: CASCRGTEAFF. CDR3 bases: TGTGCCAGCTGTAGAGGTACTGAAGCTTTCTTT.

The rearrangement joins TRBV10-2 to TRBJ1-5, with a tentative D call TRBD1 (6 bases). Germline CDR1 WSHSY, CDR2 SAAADI. This CDR3 is built from 14 residues. Trimming cost V 2 bases and J 11 bases, with 16 bases left between them. CDR3 in amino acids: CASSENRASRAQHF. CDR3 coding DNA: TGCGCCAGCAGTGAGAACAGGGCCAGTCGGGCCCAGCATTTT.

The gene calls are TRBV6-5 and TRBJ2-2, with D possibly being TRBD1 or TRBD2 (5 bases each). CDR3 length: 15 amino acids. The germline V gene has CDR1 MNHEY and CDR2 SVGAGI. The ends were cut back, 2 bases at V and 4 bases at J, with 11 bases in the middle. The CDR3 sequence: CASSYGDDPTGELFF. CDR3 in DNA: TGTGCCAGCAGTTACGGGGACGACCCCACCGGGGAGCTGTTTTTT.

This chain links TRBV27 with TRBJ1-5; no firm D call. V gave up 6 bases and J gave up 4 bases, with 22 bases separating them. Germline V gives CDR1 MNHEY, CDR2 SMNVEV (reference sequence). The CDR3 extends over 17 amino acids. DNA for the CDR3: TGTGCCAGCAGCAAAGACCTCATCGAAGTGGGAAATCAGCCCCAGCATTTT. Its protein is CASSKDLIEVGNQPQHF.

The V and J genes are TRBV6-6 and TRBJ1-1; 9 nucleotides line up with TRBD1. V shed 6 bases, J shed 4 bases, and the junction held 6 bases outside the gene matches. The germline CDR1 and CDR2 sequences are MNHNY and SVGAGI (reference sequence). The CDR3 loop spans 14 amino acids. In DNA form, the CDR3 reads TGTGCCAGCAGCAAACAGGGGGCGGTCACTGAAGCTTTCTTT. It translates to CASSKQGAVTEAFF.

This chain links TRBV4-1 with TRBJ1-3; D unclear. The ends were cut back, 1 base at V and 3 bases at J, with 10 bases in the middle. Germline lookup yields CDR1 MGHRA and CDR2 YSYEKL. The CDR3 is 15 residues long. The DNA for the CDR3 is TGCGCCAGCAGCCAAGGATGGACTAGTGGAAACACCATATATTTT. The encoded protein is CASSQGWTSGNTIYF.

The gene calls are TRBV6-1 and TRBJ2-5; TRBD1 matches 8 bases. The V gene's germline CDR1 is MNHNS and CDR2 SASEGT. This CDR3 comprises 14 residues. Trimming cost V 6 bases and J 4 bases; bases outside gene matches: 7. The CDR3 sequence is CASRTTGGGETQYF. The DNA for the CDR3 is TGTGCCAGCAGGACCACAGGGGGTGGAGAGACCCAGTACTTC.

The V gene is TRBV7-6, the J gene TRBJ2-5, with 7 nucleotides matching TRBD2. The CDR3 totals 13 residues. V dropped 1 base and J dropped 7; count of bases not matched to a gene: 3. Germline V gene data show CDR1 as SGHVS and CDR2 as FNYEAQ. In nucleotides, the CDR3 is TGTGCCAGCAGCTTAGGGCCGGGGGGGACCCAGTACTTC. It is translated as CASSLGPGGTQYF. The full variable domain, completed using reference TRBV7-6 and TRBJ2-5, is GAGVSQSPRYKVTKRGQDVALRCDPISGHVSLYWYRQALGQGPEFLTYFNYEAQQDKSGLPNDRFSAERPEGSISTLTIQRTEQRDSAMYRCASSLGPGGTQYFGPGTRLLVL.

This clone was counted many times. V gene TRBV2 combines with J gene TRBJ2-5; 8 positions agree with TRBD2. V shed 10 bases, J shed 5 bases, and the junction held 12 bases outside the gene matches. CDR1 and CDR2 from the germline V gene are SNHLY and FYNNEI. This CDR3 contains 14 residues. In nucleotides, the CDR3 is TGTGCCACCCGAGGACTAGCCCGGCGGGAGACCCAGTACTTC. It is translated as CATRGLARRETQYF.

The chain has TRBV2 and TRBJ2-1; 7 positions match TRBD1. Losses at the gene ends were 11 bases for V and 4 bases for J; bases not matched to a gene: 11. This CDR3 has 14 residues. The germline V gene has CDR1 SNHLY and CDR2 FYNNEI. CDR3: CALQGTYLYNEQFF. DNA of the CDR3: TGTGCCCTACAGGGGACATACCTATACAATGAGCAGTTCTTC.

The CDR3 region is CASSLDPRPHNGGYTF. CDR3 nucleotide sequence: TGTGCCAGCAGCTTAGACCCACGGCCCCATAATGGTGGCTACACCTTC. This chain connects TRBV2 to TRBJ1-2; D is undetermined. Germline assignment: CDR1 SNHLY and CDR2 FYNNEI. The CDR3 totals 16 residues. Between the trimmed V and J ends, which lost 6 bases and 7 bases, there was a span of 24 bases.

J is TRBJ2-3 and V is TRBV28; D remains ambiguous. V was clipped by 5 bases and J by 0 bases, with 12 bases between them. Germline V CDR1 and CDR2: MDHEN, SYDVKM. The CDR3 length is 15 residues. The CDR3 region has the DNA TGTGCCAGCAGTGCTCCCCAGGAAAGCACAGATACGCAGTATTTT. It specifies CASSAPQESTDTQYF.

The rearrangement links TRBV2 to TRBJ2-1; 7 nucleotides line up with TRBD2. The CDR3 extends over 12 amino acids. Germline CDR1 and CDR2: SNHLY and FYNNEI. Trimming at V came to 5 bases and at J to 8 bases, leaving 3 bases not matched to a gene. The CDR3 region has the DNA TGTGCCAGCAGTCCTAGCGGCGATGAGCAGTTCTTC. Amino acids: CASSPSGDEQFF.

The chain carries TRBV2 and TRBJ2-7; TRBD1 matches at 7 bases. The CDR3 spans 15 residues. Per the germline V gene, CDR1 is SNHLY and CDR2 is FYNNEI. After removal of 3 bases from V and 3 bases from J, the junction contained 8 bases not matched to a gene. The CDR3 DNA sequence: TGTGCCAGCAGTGAGGGGGTGGACAGGCTCTACGAGCAGTACTTC. Amino acid sequence: CASSEGVDRLYEQYF.

The chain employs TRBV9 and TRBJ1-1, with D perhaps TRBD1 (6 bases). Trimming took 4 bases from V and 3 from J, leaving 13 bases between them. Germline CDR1 and CDR2: SGDLS and YYNGEE. CDR3 size: 14 residues. The DNA for the CDR3 is TGTGCCAGCAGCACCGAGGGGGGATACACTGAAGCTTTCTTT. It yields the protein CASSTEGGYTEAFF.

This clone turned up a few times. The chain couples TRBV2 to TRBJ1-1, with a possible D match to TRBD1 (5 bases). CDR3 length: 14 residues. V lost 3 bases and J lost 3, with 11 bases in between. Germline V gene data show CDR1 as SNHLY and CDR2 as FYNNEI. The DNA of the CDR3 is TGTGCCAGCAGTGATCGGGGACGTTACACTGAAGCTTTCTTT. Translated, it gives CASSDRGRYTEAFF.

This clone was seen more than once but under ten times. Within the sample, other DNA sequences also encode this same CDR3. The chain links TRBV7-3 to TRBJ2-3; no reliable D call. V was pared by 2 bases and J by 0 bases, with 3 bases between. The length of the CDR3 is 13 residues. Germline CDR1 SGHTA, CDR2 FQGTGA. The CDR3: CASSLLSTDTQYF. In nucleotides, the CDR3 is TGTGCCAGCAGCTTACTTAGCACAGATACGCAGTATTTT. Together with reference TRBV7-3 and TRBJ2-3, the CDR3 gives the full variable domain: GAGVSQTPSNKVTEKGKYVELRCDPISGHTALYWYRQSLGQGPEFLIYFQGTGAADDSGLPNDRFFAVRPEGSVSTLKIQRTERGDSAVYLCASSLLSTDTQYFGPGTRLTVL.